Shown below are 19 T cell receptor beta chains from a single sample sequenced in a study of T cell responses to AZD1222 COVID-19 vaccine. TCRdb keeps only in-frame clones here, not all; method: immunoSEQ multiplex PCR. The sample includes 150,000 to 200,000 clones, roughly nine tenths seen only once; the top ten take around 1.3%. This specimen was peripheral blood, taken 28 days after the second AZD1222 dose. Receptors originate from an adult who received the AZD1222 COVID-19 vaccine.

V usage is TRBV7-9 and J usage is TRBJ1-1; a weak D match, TRBD1 (6 bases). V lost 5 bases, J lost 2 bases, and 12 bases lay in between. Per the germline V gene, CDR1 is SEHNR and CDR2 is FQNEAQ (reference sequence). The CDR3 length is 14 residues. The CDR3 is CASSRSGVNTEAFF. In DNA, the CDR3 is TGTGCCAGCAGCCGCTCAGGGGTAAACACTGAAGCTTTCTTT.

The CDR3 bases are TGTGCCAGCAGTAGCGGGGCCCCAGATACGCAGTATTTT. Translation gives CASSSGAPDTQYF. The chain recombines TRBV7-2 with TRBJ2-3; 8 nucleotides align to TRBD2. The CDR3 is 13 amino acids. V lost 6 bases to trimming and J lost 4 bases; unmatched junction nucleotides: 3. Germline loops: CDR1 SGHTA, CDR2 FQGNSA.

This clone was counted ten times or more. The V and J genes are TRBV19 and TRBJ1-1; weak D call: TRBD1 (6 bases). The CDR3 is 13 amino acids. Germline V lookup: CDR1 LNHDA, CDR2 SQIVND (reference sequence). V was cut by 4 bases and J by 10 bases, with 16 bases left in between. CDR3 DNA: TGTGCCAGTAGTACTACAGGGTGGGGTACAGCTTTCTTT. Amino acid sequence: CASSTTGWGTAFF.

The chain employs TRBV5-1 and TRBJ1-1; D is ambiguous. CDR3 length: 14 residues. CDR1 and CDR2 from the germline V gene are SGHRS and YFSETQ. Deletions cut 2 bases from V and 5 bases from J, with 13 bases between. CDR3 loop: CASSLGPHQTEAFF. CDR3 bases: TGCGCCAGCAGCTTAGGACCTCACCAGACTGAAGCTTTCTTT.

J is TRBJ1-1 and V is TRBV19, with TRBD1 matching over 8 bases. The V gene end was trimmed by 7 bases and the J gene end by 11 bases; junction bases not matched to a gene: 9. Per the germline V gene, CDR1 is LNHDA and CDR2 is SQIVND (reference sequence). The CDR3 extends over 12 amino acids. The CDR3 coding sequence is TGTGCCAGTAACGCGGACAGGGCCCTGGCTTTCTTT. It translates to CASNADRALAFF. The full variable domain, completed using reference TRBV19 and TRBJ1-1, is DGGITQSPKYLFRKEGQNVTLSCEQNLNHDAMYWYRQDPGQGLRLIYYSQIVNDFQKGDIAEGYSVSREKKESFPLTVTSAQKNPTAFYLCASNADRALAFFGQGTRLTVV.

The rearrangement joins TRBV7-9 to TRBJ2-2; tentatively, D is TRBD2 (5 bases). The CDR3 loop spans 15 amino acids. Trimming removed 5 bases from V and 6 bases from J, with 16 bases in between. Germline-derived CDR1 and CDR2 are SEHNR and FQNEAQ (reference sequence). CDR3 amino acids: CASSLQAGVSGELFF. The CDR3 DNA is TGTGCCAGCAGCCTCCAGGCCGGGGTTTCCGGGGAGCTGTTTTTT.

The V call is TRBV24-1, the J call TRBJ1-5; 8 bases are shared with TRBD1. Losses at the gene ends were 4 bases for V and 2 bases for J; bases not matched to a gene: 6. Germline V lookup: CDR1 KGHDR, CDR2 SFDVKD. The CDR3 sequence is 16 residues long. The CDR3 reads CATSESPGGGNQPQHF. Here the CDR3 DNA reads TGTGCCACCAGTGAGAGCCCAGGGGGCGGCAATCAGCCCCAGCATTTT.

V usage is TRBV9 and J usage is TRBJ1-3; TRBD1 is a possible D gene (6 bases). The CDR3 extends over 16 amino acids. CDR1 and CDR2 (germline): SGDLS, YYNGEE. V was trimmed by 1 base and J by 0 bases, leaving 11 bases between them. The DNA of the CDR3 is TGTGCCAGCAGCGTATTACAGGGACTCTCTGGAAACACCATATATTTT. It codes for CASSVLQGLSGNTIYF.

The CDR3 reads CASSLATSGIKNIQYF. The CDR3 DNA is TGTGCCAGCAGTCTAGCAACTTCGGGAATCAAAAACATTCAGTACTTC. The chain links TRBV27 to TRBJ2-4, with a possible D match to TRBD2 (5 bases). The length of the CDR3 is 16 residues. Trimming pared 5 bases from V and 3 bases from J, leaving 17 bases between. Germline CDR1 is MNHEY and CDR2 is SMNVEV (reference sequence).

This clone was detected only once. The chain carries TRBV10-2 and TRBJ2-7, with TRBD2 as a possible D gene (6 bases). Germline CDR1 reads WSHSY; CDR2 reads SAAADI. With 3 bases removed from V and 4 bases from J, the gap between germline ends came to 10 bases. The CDR3 is 13 amino acids. Written as DNA, the CDR3 is TGCGCCAGCAGTGATGGCGGGACTTACGAGCAGTACTTC. Protein: CASSDGGTYEQYF.

This chain joins TRBV14 and TRBJ1-4; no definite D call. The ends were cut back, 0 bases at V and 7 bases at J, with 6 bases in the middle. The CDR3 is made up of 13 amino acids. Germline loops: CDR1 SGHDN, CDR2 FVKESK. CDR3 coding DNA: TGTGCCAGCAGCCAAGATCAGGCTGAAAAACTGTTTTTT. It encodes CASSQDQAEKLFF. Drawing the rest from reference TRBV14 and TRBJ1-4, the complete variable domain is EAGVTQFPSHSVIEKGQTVTLRCDPISGHDNLYWYRRVMGKEIKFLLHFVKESKQDESGMPNNRFLAERTGGTYSTLKVQPAELEDSGVYFCASSQDQAEKLFFGSGTQLSVL.

V gene TRBV27 combines with J gene TRBJ2-7; 10 nucleotides agree with TRBD2. The CDR3 consists of 16 residues. Germline trimming cut 0 bases from V and 3 bases from J; bases unmatched to any gene: 5. The V gene's germline CDR1 is MNHEY and CDR2 SMNVEV (reference sequence). CDR3 in amino acids: CASSLSTVAGGYEQYF. The CDR3 DNA is TGTGCCAGCAGTTTATCGACGGTAGCGGGAGGCTACGAGCAGTACTTC.

V gene TRBV6-2 or TRBV6-3 combines with J gene TRBJ2-2; a weak D match, TRBD2 (6 bases). The CDR3 length is 15 residues. V was clipped by 6 bases and J by 3 bases, with 14 bases between them. The germline gives CDR1 MNHEY, CDR2 SVGEGT. The CDR3, as DNA: TGTGCCAGCAGCTCCAGCGGGTTGGACACCGGGGAGCTGTTTTTT. This sequence encodes CASSSSGLDTGELFF.

The CDR3 loop reads CATSRDFSPGQGGHEQYF. CDR3 nucleotides: TGTGCCACCAGCAGAGACTTCAGCCCGGGACAGGGGGGCCACGAGCAGTACTTC. The chain has TRBV15 and TRBJ2-7; 11 bases are a match to TRBD1. CDR3 length equals 18 residues. Germline V gives CDR1 LNHNV, CDR2 YYDKDF (reference sequence). V was pared by 0 bases and J by 5 bases, with 12 bases of the junction left unmatched. Variable domain in full (rest from reference TRBV15 and TRBJ2-7): DAMVIQNPRYQVTQFGKPVTLSCSQTLNHNVMYWYQQKSSQAPKLLFHYYDKDFNNEADTPDNFQSRRPNTSFCFLDIRSPGLGDTAMYLCATSRDFSPGQGGHEQYFGPGTRLTVT.

The rearrangement links TRBV21-1 to TRBJ1-6. TRBV21-1 is noted as a pseudogene. This CDR3 has 15 amino acids. The CDR3 loop is CASSKVGQGRPPLHF. The CDR3 coding sequence is TGTGCCAGCAGCAAAGTTGGGCAGGGGAGGCCACCCCTCCACTTT.

This sequence joins TRBV20-1 and TRBJ2-5; no firm D call. Trimming stripped 3 bases from V and 5 bases from J, with 7 bases between. Looked up from germline, CDR1 is DFQATT and CDR2 is SNEGSKA (reference sequence). This CDR3 is built from 11 residues. The CDR3 spells CSASRRETQYF. The CDR3, as DNA: TGCAGTGCTAGCCGCAGGGAGACCCAGTACTTC.

The chain recombines TRBV11-3 with TRBJ2-1; D perhaps matches TRBD1 (6 bases). Germline V gene sequence: CDR1 SGHNT, CDR2 YENEEA. This CDR3 contains 15 residues. V lost 5 bases and J lost 0, with 11 bases in between. For the CDR3, the DNA is TGTGCCAGCAGCCCAGACAGGAGCTCCTACAATGAGCAGTTCTTC. It specifies CASSPDRSSYNEQFF. The whole variable domain, remainder taken from reference TRBV11-3 and TRBJ2-1, is EAGVVQSPRYKIIEKKQPVAFWCNPISGHNTLYWYLQNLGQGPELLIRYENEEAVDDSQLPKDRFSAERLKGVDSTLKIQPAELGDSAVYLCASSPDRSSYNEQFFGPGTRLTVL.

V gene TRBV3-1 (or the pseudogene TRBV3-2) combines with J gene TRBJ1-5; the D is unclear. The CDR3 is 12 amino acids. V was trimmed by 5 bases and J by 0 bases, leaving 2 bases between them. CDR1 and CDR2 (germline): LGHDT, YNNKEL (reference sequence). Here the CDR3 DNA reads TGTGCCAGCAGCTATAGCAATCAGCCCCAGCATTTT. Encoded protein: CASSYSNQPQHF.

The chain carries TRBV19 and TRBJ1-5, with no clear D. V gave up 6 bases and J gave up 2 bases, with 20 bases separating them. The CDR3 consists of 17 residues. Germline CDR1 is LNHDA and CDR2 is SQIVND (reference sequence). For the CDR3, the DNA is TGTGCCAGTAGCACCTCCTGGGCAGCCTCGGGCAATCAGCCCCAGCATTTT. Its translation is CASSTSWAASGNQPQHF.